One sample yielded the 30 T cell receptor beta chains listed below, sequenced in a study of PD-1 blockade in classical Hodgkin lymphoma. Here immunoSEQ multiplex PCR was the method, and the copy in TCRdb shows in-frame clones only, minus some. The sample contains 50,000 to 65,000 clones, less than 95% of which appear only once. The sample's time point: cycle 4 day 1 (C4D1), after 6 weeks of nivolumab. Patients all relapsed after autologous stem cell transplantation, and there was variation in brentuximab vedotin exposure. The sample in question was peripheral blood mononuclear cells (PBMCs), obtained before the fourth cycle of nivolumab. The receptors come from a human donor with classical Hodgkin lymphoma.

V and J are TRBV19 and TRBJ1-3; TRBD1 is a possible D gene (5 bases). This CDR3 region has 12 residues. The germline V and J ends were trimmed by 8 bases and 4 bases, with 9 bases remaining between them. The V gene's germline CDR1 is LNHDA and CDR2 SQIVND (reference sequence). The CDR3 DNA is TGTGCCAGTGGGGACTTAGGAAACACCATATATTTT. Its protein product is CASGDLGNTIYF.

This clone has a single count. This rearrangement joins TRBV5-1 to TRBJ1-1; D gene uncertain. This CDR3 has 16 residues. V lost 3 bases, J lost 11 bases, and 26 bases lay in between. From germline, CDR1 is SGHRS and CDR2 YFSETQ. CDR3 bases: TGCGCCAGCAGCTCCCAACCCGCCGCAGGTGGGTTAATGGCTTTCTTT. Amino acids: CASSSQPAAGGLMAFF.

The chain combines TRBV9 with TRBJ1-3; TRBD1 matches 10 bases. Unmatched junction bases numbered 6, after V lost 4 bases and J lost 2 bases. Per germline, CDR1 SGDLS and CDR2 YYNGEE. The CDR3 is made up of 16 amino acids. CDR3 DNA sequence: TGTGCCAGCAGCTCACGACAGGGGGCTCCTGGAAACACCATATATTTT. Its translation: CASSSRQGAPGNTIYF.

This CDR3 reads CASSVRDRVGLDEQYF. CDR3 bases: TGTGCCAGCAGCGTACGGGACAGGGTAGGATTGGACGAGCAGTACTTC. The chain carries TRBV9 and TRBJ2-7, with 9 bases identical to TRBD1. The CDR3 is 16 residues long. Unmatched junction bases numbered 10, after V lost 1 base and J lost 5 bases. Germline CDR1 reads SGDLS; CDR2 reads YYNGEE. Combining the CDR3 with reference TRBV9 and TRBJ2-7 gives the whole variable domain DSGVTQTPKHLITATGQRVTLRCSPRSGDLSVYWYQQSLDQGLQFLIQYYNGEERAKGNILERFSAQQFPDLHSELNLSSLELGDSALYFCASSVRDRVGLDEQYFGPGTRLTVT.

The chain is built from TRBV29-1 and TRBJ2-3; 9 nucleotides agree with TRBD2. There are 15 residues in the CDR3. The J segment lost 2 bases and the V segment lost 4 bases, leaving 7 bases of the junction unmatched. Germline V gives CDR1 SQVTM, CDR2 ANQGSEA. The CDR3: CSVGAGGRLTDTQYF. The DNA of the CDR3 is TGCAGCGTTGGGGCGGGGGGGCGTCTCACAGATACGCAGTATTTT.

The CDR3 sequence: CASSPPAGTGETQYF. The CDR3 DNA is TGTGCCAGCAGCCCCCCGGCGGGCACGGGGGAGACCCAGTACTTC. The chain carries TRBV7-6 and TRBJ2-5; tentative D call: TRBD2 (5 bases). The CDR3 is made up of 15 amino acids. The germline CDR1 and CDR2 sequences are SGHVS and FNYEAQ. V lost 5 bases and J 5 bases, leaving 18 bases between the germline ends.

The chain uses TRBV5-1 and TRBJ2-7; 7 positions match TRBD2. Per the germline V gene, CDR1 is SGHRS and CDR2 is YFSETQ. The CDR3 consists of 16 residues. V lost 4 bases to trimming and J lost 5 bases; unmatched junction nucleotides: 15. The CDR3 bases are TGCGCCAGCAGCGTACTTTCCGGGACTACTTGGGACGAGCAGTACTTC. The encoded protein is CASSVLSGTTWDEQYF.

The CDR3 sequence: CASRPIRTSGVTDTQYF. The CDR3 coding sequence is TGTGCCAGCAGACCAATCCGGACTAGCGGGGTCACAGATACGCAGTATTTT. The J gene is TRBJ2-3, the V gene TRBV7-9; TRBD2 matches 12 bases. V dropped 6 bases and J dropped 2; count of bases not matched to a gene: 9. This CDR3 contains 17 residues. The germline V gene has CDR1 SEHNR and CDR2 FQNEAQ (reference sequence).

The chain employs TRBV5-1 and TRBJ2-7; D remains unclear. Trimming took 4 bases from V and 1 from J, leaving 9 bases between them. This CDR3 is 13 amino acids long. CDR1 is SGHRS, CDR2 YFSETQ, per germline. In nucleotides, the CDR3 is TGCGCCAGCAGCGACACCGGGTCCTACGAGCAGTACTTC. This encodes CASSDTGSYEQYF.

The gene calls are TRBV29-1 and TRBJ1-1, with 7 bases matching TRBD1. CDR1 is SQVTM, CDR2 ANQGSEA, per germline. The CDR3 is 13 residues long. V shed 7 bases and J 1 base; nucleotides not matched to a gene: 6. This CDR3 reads CSATGTENTEAFF. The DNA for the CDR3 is TGCAGCGCAACCGGGACAGAGAACACTGAAGCTTTCTTT.

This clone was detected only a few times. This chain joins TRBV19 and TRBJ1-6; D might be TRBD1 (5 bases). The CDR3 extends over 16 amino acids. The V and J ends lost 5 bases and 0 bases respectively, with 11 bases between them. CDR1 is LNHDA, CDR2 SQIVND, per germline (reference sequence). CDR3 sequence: CASSRRDSSYNSPLHF. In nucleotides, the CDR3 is TGTGCCAGTAGTCGGAGGGACTCCTCCTATAATTCACCCCTCCACTTT. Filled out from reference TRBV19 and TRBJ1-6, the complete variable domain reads DGGITQSPKYLFRKEGQNVTLSCEQNLNHDAMYWYRQDPGQGLRLIYYSQIVNDFQKGDIAEGYSVSREKKESFPLTVTSAQKNPTAFYLCASSRRDSSYNSPLHFGNGTRLTVT.

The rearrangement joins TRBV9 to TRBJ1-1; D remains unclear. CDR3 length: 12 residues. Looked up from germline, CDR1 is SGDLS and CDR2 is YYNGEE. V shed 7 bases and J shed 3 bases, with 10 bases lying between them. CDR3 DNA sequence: TGTGCCAGCCCTCCTTCCTACACTGAAGCTTTCTTT. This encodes CASPPSYTEAFF.

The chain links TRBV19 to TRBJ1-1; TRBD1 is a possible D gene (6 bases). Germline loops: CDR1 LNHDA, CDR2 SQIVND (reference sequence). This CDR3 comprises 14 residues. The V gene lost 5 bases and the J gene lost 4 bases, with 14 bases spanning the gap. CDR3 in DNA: TGTGCCAGTAGTCACCGACAGGAGGTCACTGAAGCTTTCTTT. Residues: CASSHRQEVTEAFF.

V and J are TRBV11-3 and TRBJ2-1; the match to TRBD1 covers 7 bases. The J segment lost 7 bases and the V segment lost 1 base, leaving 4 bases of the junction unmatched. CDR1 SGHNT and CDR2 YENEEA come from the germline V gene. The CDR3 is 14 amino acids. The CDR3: CASSLGGQINEQFF. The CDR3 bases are TGTGCCAGCAGCTTAGGGGGACAGATAAATGAGCAGTTCTTC.

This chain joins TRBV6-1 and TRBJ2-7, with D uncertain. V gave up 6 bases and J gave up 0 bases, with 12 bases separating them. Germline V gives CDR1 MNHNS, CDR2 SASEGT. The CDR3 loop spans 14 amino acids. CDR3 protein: CASRPGDSSYEQYF. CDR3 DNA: TGTGCCAGCAGGCCAGGAGATAGCTCCTACGAGCAGTACTTC.

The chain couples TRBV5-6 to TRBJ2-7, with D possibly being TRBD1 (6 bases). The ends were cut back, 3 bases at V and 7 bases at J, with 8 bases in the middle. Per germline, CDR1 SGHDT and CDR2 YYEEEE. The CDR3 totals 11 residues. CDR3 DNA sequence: TGTGCCAGCAGCTACGACAGGGAGCAGTACTTC. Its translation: CASSYDREQYF. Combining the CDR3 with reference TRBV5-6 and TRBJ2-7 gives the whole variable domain DAGVTQSPTHLIKTRGQQVTLRCSPKSGHDTVSWYQQALGQGPQFIFQYYEEEERQRGNFPDRFSGHQFPNYSSELNVNALLLGDSALYLCASSYDREQYFGPGTRLTVT.

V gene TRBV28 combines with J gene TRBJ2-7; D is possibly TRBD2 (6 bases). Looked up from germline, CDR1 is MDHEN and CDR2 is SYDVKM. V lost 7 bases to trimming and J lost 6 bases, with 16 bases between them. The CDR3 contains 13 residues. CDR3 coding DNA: TGTGCCAGCAATCGACAGCCGCGGGGCGAGCAGTACTTC. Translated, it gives CASNRQPRGEQYF.

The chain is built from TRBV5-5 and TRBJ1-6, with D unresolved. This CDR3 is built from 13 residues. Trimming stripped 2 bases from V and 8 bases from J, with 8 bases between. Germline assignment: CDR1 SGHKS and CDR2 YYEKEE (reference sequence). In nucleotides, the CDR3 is TGTGCCAGCAGCTTAGGTACGCATTCACCCCTCCACTTT. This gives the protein CASSLGTHSPLHF.

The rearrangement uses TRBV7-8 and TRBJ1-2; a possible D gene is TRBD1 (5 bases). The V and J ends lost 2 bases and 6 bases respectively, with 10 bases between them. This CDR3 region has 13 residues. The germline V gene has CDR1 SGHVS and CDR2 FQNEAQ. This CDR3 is CASSLPPTDGYTF. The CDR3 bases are TGTGCCAGCAGCTTACCGCCGACAGATGGCTACACCTTC.

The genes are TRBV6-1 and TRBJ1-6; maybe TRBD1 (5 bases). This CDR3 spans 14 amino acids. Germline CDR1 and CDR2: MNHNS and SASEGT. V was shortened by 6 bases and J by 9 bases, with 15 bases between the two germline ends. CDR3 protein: CASSPAGPGSPLHF. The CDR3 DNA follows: TGTGCCAGCAGCCCGGCAGGGCCCGGTTCACCCCTCCACTTT.

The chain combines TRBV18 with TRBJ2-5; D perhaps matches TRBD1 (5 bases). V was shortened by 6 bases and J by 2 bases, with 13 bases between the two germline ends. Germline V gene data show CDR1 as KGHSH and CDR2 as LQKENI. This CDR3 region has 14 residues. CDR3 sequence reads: CASSQGQGQETQYF. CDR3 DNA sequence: TGTGCCAGCTCCCAGGGCCAGGGTCAAGAGACCCAGTACTTC.

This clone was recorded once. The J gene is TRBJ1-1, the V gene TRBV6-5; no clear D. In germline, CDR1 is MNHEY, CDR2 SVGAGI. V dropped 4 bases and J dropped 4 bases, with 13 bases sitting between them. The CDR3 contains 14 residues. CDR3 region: CASSWSVSSTEAFF. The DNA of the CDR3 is TGTGCCAGCAGTTGGTCAGTTTCTAGCACTGAAGCTTTCTTT.

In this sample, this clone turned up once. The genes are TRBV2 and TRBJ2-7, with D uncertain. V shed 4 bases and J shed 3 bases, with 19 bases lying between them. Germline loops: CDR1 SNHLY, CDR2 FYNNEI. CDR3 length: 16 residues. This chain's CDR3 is CASSGAVAGPGYEQYF. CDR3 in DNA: TGTGCCAGCAGTGGGGCCGTGGCAGGCCCAGGCTACGAGCAGTACTTC.

The CDR3 spells CASGGASGSYEQYF. CDR3 bases: TGTGCCAGCGGCGGGGCTAGCGGGTCCTACGAGCAGTACTTC. V usage is TRBV6-5 and J usage is TRBJ2-7, with 8 positions matching TRBD2. The CDR3 contains 14 residues. Germline CDR1 MNHEY, CDR2 SVGAGI. J lost 1 base, V lost 8 bases, and 7 bases had no gene match.

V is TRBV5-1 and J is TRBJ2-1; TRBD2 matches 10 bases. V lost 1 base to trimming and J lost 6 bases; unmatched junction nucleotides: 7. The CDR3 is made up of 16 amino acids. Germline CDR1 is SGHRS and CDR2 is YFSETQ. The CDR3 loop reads CASSLWASGGFNEQFF. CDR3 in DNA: TGCGCCAGCAGCTTGTGGGCTAGCGGGGGTTTCAATGAGCAGTTCTTC.

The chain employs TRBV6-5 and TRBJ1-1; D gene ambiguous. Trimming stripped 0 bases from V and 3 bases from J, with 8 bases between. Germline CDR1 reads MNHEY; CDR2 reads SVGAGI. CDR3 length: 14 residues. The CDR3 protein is CASSYSARDTEAFF. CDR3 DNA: TGTGCCAGCAGTTACTCAGCTCGAGACACTGAAGCTTTCTTT.

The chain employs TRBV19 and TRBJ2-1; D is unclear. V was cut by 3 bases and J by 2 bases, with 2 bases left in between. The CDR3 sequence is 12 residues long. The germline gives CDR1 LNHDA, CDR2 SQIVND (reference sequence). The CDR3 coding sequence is TGTGCCAGTAGTATGCCCTACAATGAGCAGTTCTTC. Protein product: CASSMPYNEQFF.

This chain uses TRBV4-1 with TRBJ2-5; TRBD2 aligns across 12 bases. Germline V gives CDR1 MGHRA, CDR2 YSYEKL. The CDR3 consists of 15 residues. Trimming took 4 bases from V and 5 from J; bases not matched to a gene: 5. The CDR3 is CASSPGLAGWETQYF. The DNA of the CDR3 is TGCGCCAGCAGCCCGGGACTAGCGGGCTGGGAGACCCAGTACTTC.

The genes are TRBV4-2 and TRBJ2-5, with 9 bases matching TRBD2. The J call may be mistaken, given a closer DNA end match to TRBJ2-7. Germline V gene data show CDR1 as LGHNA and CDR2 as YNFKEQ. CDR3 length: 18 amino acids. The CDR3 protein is CASSPPQAGGQESYEQYF. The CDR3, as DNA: TGTGCCAGCAGCCCCCCCCAAGCGGGGGGACAAGAGTCCTACGAGCAGTACTTC.

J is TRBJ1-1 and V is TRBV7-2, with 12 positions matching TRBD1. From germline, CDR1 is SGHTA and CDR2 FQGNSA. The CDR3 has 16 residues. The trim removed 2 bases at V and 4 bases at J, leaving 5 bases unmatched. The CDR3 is CASSLPGQGAGTEAFF. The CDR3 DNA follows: TGTGCCAGCAGCTTACCGGGACAGGGGGCTGGCACTGAAGCTTTCTTT.